This paragraph reports one TCR beta chain. The entry originates in a study of blood T cell repertoires in COVID-19. At the level of the study: From the United States, Italy and Spain came samples of acute and convalescent COVID-19.

In the authors' workflow: Reference gene primer amplification gave estimated nucleated cell counts. Sequencing used immunoSEQ multiplex PCR; TCRdb keeps in-frame clones, though not all of them. Clone size and the V and J calls come from that table; the DNA yielded D and trimming. The top ten clones hold around 3.5% of a sample with approximately 170,000 clones, just under 90% of them seen once. This sequence was found in a man younger than 35 with active or convalescent COVID-19. The sample was peripheral blood.

CDR3: CASSIFLGANYGYTF. The CDR3, as DNA: TGTGCCAGTAGTATATTTCTCGGGGCTAACTATGGCTACACCTTC. The V call is TRBV19, the J call TRBJ1-2; no clear D gene. Germline V gene data show CDR1 as LNHDA and CDR2 as SQIVND (reference sequence). There are 15 residues in the CDR3. The V end lost 2 bases, the J end lost 0 bases, and 10 bases lay between the germline ends.